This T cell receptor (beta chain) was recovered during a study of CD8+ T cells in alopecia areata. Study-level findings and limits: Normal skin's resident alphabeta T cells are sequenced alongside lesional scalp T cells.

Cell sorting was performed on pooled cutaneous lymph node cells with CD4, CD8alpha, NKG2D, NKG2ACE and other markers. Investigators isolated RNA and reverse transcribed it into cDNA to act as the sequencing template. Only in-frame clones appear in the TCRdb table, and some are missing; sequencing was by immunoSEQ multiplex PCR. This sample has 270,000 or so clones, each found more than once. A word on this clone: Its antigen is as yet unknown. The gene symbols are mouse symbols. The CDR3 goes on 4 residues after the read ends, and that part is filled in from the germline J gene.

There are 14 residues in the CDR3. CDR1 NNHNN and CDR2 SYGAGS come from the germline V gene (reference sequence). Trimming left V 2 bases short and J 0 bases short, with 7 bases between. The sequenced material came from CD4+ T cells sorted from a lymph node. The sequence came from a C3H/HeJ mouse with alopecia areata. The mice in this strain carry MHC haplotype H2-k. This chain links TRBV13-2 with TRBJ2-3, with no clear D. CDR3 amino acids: CASGEQPSAETLYF. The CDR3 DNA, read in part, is TGTGCCAGCGGTGAACAACCTAGTGCAGAA.